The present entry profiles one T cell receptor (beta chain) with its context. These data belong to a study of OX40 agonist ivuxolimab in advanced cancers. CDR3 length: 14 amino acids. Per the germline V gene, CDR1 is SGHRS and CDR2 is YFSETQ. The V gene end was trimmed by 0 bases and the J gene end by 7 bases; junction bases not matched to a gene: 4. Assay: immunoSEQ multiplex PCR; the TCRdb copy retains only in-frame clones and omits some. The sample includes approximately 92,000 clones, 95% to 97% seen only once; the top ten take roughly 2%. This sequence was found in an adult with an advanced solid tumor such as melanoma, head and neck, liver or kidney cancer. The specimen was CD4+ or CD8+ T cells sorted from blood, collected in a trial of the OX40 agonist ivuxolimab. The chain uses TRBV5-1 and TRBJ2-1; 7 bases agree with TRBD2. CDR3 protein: CASSLEPSGNEQFF. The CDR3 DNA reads TGCGCCAGCAGCTTGGAGCCTAGCGGTAATGAGCAGTTCTTC. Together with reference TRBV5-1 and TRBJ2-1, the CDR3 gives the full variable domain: KAGVTQTPRYLIKTRGQQVTLSCSPISGHRSVSWYQQTPGQGLQFLFEYFSETQRNKGNFPGRFSGRQFSNSRSEMNVSTLELGDSALYLCASSLEPSGNEQFFGPGTRLTVL.